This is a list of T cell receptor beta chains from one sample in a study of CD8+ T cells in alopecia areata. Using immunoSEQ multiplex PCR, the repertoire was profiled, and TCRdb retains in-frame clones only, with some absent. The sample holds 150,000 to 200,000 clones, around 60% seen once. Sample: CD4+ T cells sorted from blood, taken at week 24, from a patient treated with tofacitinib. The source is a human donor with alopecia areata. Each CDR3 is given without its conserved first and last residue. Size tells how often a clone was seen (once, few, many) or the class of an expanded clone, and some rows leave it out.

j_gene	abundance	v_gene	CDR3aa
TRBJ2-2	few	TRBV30	AYQRDSKDYTGELF
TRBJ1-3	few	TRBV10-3	AISEGQGSGNTIY
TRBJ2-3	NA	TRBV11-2	ASSLFPGTQY
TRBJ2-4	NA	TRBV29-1	SVDGGSLAKNIQY
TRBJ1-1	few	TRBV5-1	ASSPRYGGHTEAF
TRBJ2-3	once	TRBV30	AWKSYWTGGTDTQY
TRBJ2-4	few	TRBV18	ASSPPGAAKNIQY
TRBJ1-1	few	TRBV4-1	ASSQDFGLLAF
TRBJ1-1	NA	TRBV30	AWDAKMNTEAF
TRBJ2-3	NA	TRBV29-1	SVASGITDTQY
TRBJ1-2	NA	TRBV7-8	ASSLARVAYGYT
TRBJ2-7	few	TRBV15	ATSRDWGGYEQY
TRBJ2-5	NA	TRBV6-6	ASSLLVLGETQY
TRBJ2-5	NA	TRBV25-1	ASSDLRVETQY
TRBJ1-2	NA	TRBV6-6	AISESLNRGYT
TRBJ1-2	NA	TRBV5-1	ASSLFQGLDGYT
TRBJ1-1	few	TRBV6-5	ASSYLRVDTEAF
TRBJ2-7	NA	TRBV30	AWSARGYEQY
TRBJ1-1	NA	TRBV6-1	ASGQDRVTEAF
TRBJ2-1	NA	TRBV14	ASSPQAGRRDNEQF
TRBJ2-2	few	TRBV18	ASSTTSGNTGELF
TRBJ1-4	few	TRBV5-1	ASRSGQLNEKLF
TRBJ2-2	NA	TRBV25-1	ARSGYDTGELF
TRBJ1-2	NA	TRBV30	ASTGRRIGYT
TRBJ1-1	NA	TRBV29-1	SVPTTGAGTEAF
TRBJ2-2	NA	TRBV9	ASSVAWADTGELF
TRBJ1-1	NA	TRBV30	AWRSLLDTEAF
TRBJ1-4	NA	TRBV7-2	ASSETLQDRGEKLF
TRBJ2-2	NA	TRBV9	ASSVGTGELF
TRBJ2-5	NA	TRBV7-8	ASSFGSSGVWETQY
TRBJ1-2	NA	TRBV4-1	ASSHTLPTGVNYGYT
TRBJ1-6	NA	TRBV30	AWTLGQGGSPLH
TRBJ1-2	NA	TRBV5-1	ASRRDGGRYGYT
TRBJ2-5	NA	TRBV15	ATSRRVEETQY
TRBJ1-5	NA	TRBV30	AWRRGGSNQPQH
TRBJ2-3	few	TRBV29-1	SVRLHLTDTQY
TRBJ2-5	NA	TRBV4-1	ASSQATSGTGSQETQY
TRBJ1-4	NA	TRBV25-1	ASSLSGGLEEKLF
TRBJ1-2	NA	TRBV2	ASSEAGGYGYT